This TCR beta chain was identified in a study of T cell repertoires in cytomegalovirus infection. Across the study: Recently identified HLA-C-restricted and well-studied HLA-B-restricted CMV epitopes were used. Public TCR beta signatures provided an indication of both CMV infection and a matching HLA type. Study-level findings and limits: HLA-C-restricted CMV clonotypes gave the most frequent clonotype in two of eight donors. The cumulative frequency of public TCR beta families identified carriers of CMV plus the relevant HLA.

TCRdb reprocessed the reads via MiXCR and lists one record per CDR3 protein. The sample shows about 830,000 distinct CDR3 sequences, around a third of them seen only once. In its sample, this clonotype was seen a few times. Its antigen is still unknown. The CDR3 loop spans 14 amino acids. The germline V gene encodes CDR1 MNHNS and CDR2 SASEGT. The V end lost 1 base, the J end lost 6 bases, and 10 bases lay between the germline ends. The chain is built from TRBV6-1 and TRBJ1-5; D may be TRBD1 (5 bases). The source material was cultured CD8+ T cells from PBMCs, sampled from culture after CMV antigen stimulation. This TCR came from a human donor in good health (CMV status not recorded). Some clones in this sample may be carry-over from other donors' samples. CDR3 nucleotide sequence: TGTGCCAGCAGTGAAGTCGGGACCTCTCAGCCCCAGCATTTT. It is translated as CASSEVGTSQPQHF.